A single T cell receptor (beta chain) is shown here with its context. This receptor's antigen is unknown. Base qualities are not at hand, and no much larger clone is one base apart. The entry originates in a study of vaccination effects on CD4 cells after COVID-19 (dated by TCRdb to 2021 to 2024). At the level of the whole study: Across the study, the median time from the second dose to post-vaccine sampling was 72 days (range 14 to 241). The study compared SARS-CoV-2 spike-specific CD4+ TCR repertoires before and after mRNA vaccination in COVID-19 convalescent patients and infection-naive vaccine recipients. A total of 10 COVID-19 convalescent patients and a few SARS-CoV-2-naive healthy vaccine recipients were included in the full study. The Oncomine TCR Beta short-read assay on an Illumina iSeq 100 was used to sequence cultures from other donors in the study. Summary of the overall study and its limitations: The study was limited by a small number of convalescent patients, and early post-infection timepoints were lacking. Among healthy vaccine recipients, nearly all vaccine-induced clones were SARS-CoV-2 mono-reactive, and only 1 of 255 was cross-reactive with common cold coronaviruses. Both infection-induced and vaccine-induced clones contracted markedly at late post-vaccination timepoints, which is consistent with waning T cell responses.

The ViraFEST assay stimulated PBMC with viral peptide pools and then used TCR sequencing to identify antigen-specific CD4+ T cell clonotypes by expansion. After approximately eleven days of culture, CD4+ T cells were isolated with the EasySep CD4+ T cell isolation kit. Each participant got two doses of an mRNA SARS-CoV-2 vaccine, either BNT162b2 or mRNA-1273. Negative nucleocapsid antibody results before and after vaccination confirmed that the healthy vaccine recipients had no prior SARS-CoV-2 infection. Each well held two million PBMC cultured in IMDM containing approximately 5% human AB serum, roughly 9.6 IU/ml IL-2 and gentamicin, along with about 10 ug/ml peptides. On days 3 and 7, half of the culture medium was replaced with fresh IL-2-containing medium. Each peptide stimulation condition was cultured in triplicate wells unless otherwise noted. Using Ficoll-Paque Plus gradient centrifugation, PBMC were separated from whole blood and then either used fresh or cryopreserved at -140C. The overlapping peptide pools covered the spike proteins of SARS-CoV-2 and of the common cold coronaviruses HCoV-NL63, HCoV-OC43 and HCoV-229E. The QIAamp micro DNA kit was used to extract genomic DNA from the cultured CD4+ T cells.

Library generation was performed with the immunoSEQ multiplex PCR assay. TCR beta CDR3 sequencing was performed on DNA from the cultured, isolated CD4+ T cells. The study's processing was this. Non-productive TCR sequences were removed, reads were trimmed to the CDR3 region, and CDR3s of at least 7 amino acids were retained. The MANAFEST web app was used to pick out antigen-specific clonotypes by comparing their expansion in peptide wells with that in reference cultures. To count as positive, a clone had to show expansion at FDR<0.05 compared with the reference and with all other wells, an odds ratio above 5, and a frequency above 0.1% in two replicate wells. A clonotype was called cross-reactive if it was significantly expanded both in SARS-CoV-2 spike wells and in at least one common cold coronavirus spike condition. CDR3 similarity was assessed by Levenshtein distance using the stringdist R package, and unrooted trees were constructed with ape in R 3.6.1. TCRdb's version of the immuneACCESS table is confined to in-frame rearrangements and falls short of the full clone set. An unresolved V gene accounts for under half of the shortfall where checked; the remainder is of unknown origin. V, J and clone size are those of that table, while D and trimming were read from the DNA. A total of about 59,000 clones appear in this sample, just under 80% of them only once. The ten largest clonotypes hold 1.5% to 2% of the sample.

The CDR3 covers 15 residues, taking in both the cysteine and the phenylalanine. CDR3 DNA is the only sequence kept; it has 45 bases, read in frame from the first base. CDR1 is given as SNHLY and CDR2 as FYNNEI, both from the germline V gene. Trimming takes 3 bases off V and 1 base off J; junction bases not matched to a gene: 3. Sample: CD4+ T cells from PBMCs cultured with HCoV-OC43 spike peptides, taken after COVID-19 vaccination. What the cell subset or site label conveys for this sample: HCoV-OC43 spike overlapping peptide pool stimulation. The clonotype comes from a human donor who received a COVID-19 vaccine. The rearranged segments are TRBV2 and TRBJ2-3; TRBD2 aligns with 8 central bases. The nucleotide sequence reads TGTGCCAGCAGTGATGGAGCGGGGGGCACAGATACGCAGTATTTT. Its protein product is CASSDGAGGTDTQYF.